This TCR beta chain was recovered during a study of T cell responses to AZD1222 COVID-19 vaccine. Study at large: Recipients boosted at about 4 weeks or about 12 weeks are pooled. The study's findings and limits: CD4 TCRs associated with vaccination spanned spike, dominating at 160-218 and 743-854.

The data were produced by immunoSEQ multiplex PCR, yet TCRdb's version contains in-frame clones alone and is incomplete. The sample includes approximately 90,000 clones, roughly nine tenths seen only once; the top ten take less than 8%. The CDR3 totals 11 residues. CDR1 and CDR2 (germline): GTSNPN, SVGIG (reference sequence). Trimming removed 5 bases from V and 4 bases from J, with 6 bases in between. Notes on this clone: Its antigen is not known.

V usage is TRBV30 and J usage is TRBJ2-1; maybe TRBD1 (5 bases). Sequenced material: peripheral blood, taken on day 0 of AZD1222 vaccination. The clonotype was recovered from an adult in good health. The CDR3 DNA follows: TGTGCCTGGGACAGTTACAATGAGCAGTTCTTC. Translating gives CAWDSYNEQFF.